Sequencing of this T cell receptor (beta chain) was carried out in a study of T cell repertoires in cytomegalovirus infection. MiXCR was run by TCRdb on the reads, yielding one entry per CDR3 protein. The sample lists around 270,000 distinct CDR3 sequences, approximately 8.3% occurring once. CDR1 and CDR2 (germline): SQVTM, ANQGSEA. CDR3 length equals 11 residues. V lost 7 bases to trimming and J lost 2 bases, with 8 bases between them. This TCR came from a human donor in good health (CMV status not recorded). Some clones in this sample may be carry-over from other donors' samples. The chain combines TRBV29-1 with TRBJ1-1, with D uncertain. Sequenced input: PBMCs. CDR3 nucleotides: TGCAGCGCCAAGATTAACACTGAAGCTTTCTTT. As protein: CSAKINTEAFF.